This is a list of T cell receptor beta chains from one sample in a study of blood T cell repertoires in COVID-19. Here immunoSEQ multiplex PCR was the method, and the copy in TCRdb shows in-frame clones only, minus some. The data contain about 320,000 clones, roughly 90% of them singletons. Sequencing used peripheral blood. The receptors derive from a woman under 40 with COVID-19, enrolled during active disease. The CDR3 runs from the conserved cysteine through the conserved F or W. A D gene is named only where the DNA matches it firmly. Size is stated for part of the rows, as once, few or many counts, or as a class when the clone is expanded.

clone size | CDR3 length | D gene | J gene | V gene | CDR3 DNA | CDR3 protein
NA | 18 | TRBD2 | TRBJ2-1 | TRBV11-2 | TGTGCCAGCAGCTCAAGGGGCGACGGGGGGGCCGGGTTGAATGAGCAGTTCTTC | CASSSRGDGGAGLNEQFF
NA | 15 | NA | TRBJ1-3 | TRBV7-2 | TGTGCCAGCAGCTTAGGGCGGAGCTCTGGAAACACCATATATTTT | CASSLGRSSGNTIYF
NA | 15 | NA | TRBJ2-5 | TRBV7-6 | TGTGCCAGCAGCGCCGGGGGGCTGTACCAAGAGACCCAGTACTTC | CASSAGGLYQETQYF
NA | 16 | NA | TRBJ1-4 | TRBV5-8 | TGTGCCAGCAGCTTAAGATTCAGGGGCCCTAATGAAAAACTGTTTTTT | CASSLRFRGPNEKLFF
NA | 16 | NA | TRBJ2-3 | TRBV7-2 | TGTGCCAGCAGCTTAGGGGCATCGGAGGGGACAGATACGCAGTATTTT | CASSLGASEGTDTQYF
NA | 16 | NA | TRBJ1-5 | TRBV19 | TGTGCCAGTAGTTTGGGGGGAAGGGGTGGCAATCAGCCCCAGCATTTT | CASSLGGRGGNQPQHF
NA | 13 | TRBD1 | TRBJ1-2 | TRBV5-5 | TGTGCCAACAGCTTGAAGGGGGCAGCTGGCTACACCTTC | CANSLKGAAGYTF
NA | 15 | NA | TRBJ1-1 | TRBV4-2 | TGTGCCAGCAGCCAAGATCCGGGGGGTAGGGCTGAAGCTTTCTTT | CASSQDPGGRAEAFF
once | 14 | NA | TRBJ1-2 | TRBV6-5 | TGTGCCAGCAGTTACTCGAAAGTTGTCCGGGGCTACACCTTC | CASSYSKVVRGYTF
NA | 15 | NA | TRBJ1-6 | TRBV3-1/TRBV3-2 | TGTGCCAGCAGCCAAGCGGAGGGCGGCAATTCACCCCTCCACTTT | CASSQAEGGNSPLHF
NA | 13 | NA | TRBJ2-7 | TRBV27 | TGTGCCAGCAGTTACAGTTTATCCTACGAGCAGTACTTC | CASSYSLSYEQYF
NA | 19 | TRBD2 | TRBJ2-3 | TRBV18 | TGTGCCAGCTCACCACCGACTAGCGGGGGGGCGGCTAATATTAATACGCAGTATTTT | CASSPPTSGGAANINTQYF
NA | 16 | TRBD2 | TRBJ2-2 | TRBV7-2 | TGTGCCAGCAGCTCCGGGACTAGAGTACTTACCGGGGAGCTGTTTTTT | CASSSGTRVLTGELFF
NA | 17 | TRBD2 | TRBJ2-5 | TRBV29-1 | TGCAGCGTTGCTGCTAGCGGGGGGGCTTTGGGGTTCGGGACCCAGTACTTC | CSVAASGGALGFGTQYF
NA | 15 | NA | TRBJ1-1 | TRBV4-1 | TGCGCCAGCAGCCGCGGGGGGAGGGGGTTCACTGAAGCTTTCTTT | CASSRGGRGFTEAFF
NA | 15 | TRBD1 | TRBJ2-2 | TRBV7-9 | TGTGCCAGCAGGACCGGGACAGCGAACACCGGGGAGCTGTTTTTT | CASRTGTANTGELFF
NA | 14 | NA | TRBJ2-1 | TRBV18 | TGTGCCAGCTCACGCGTAATAACCACGAATGAGCAGTTCTTC | CASSRVITTNEQFF
NA | 14 | NA | TRBJ1-6 | TRBV20-1 | TGCAGTGCTAGTGAGGGGAGAGCAAATTCACCCCTCCACTTT | CSASEGRANSPLHF
NA | 16 | NA | TRBJ1-5 | TRBV3-1/TRBV3-2 | TGTGCCAGCAGTCCTTCTAAGGGGGAAGGCAATCAGCCCCAGCATTTT | CASSPSKGEGNQPQHF
NA | 13 | TRBD2 | TRBJ2-1 | TRBV11-2 | TGTGCCAGCGAGCGGGGGGGCCGAAATGAGCAGTTCTTC | CASERGGRNEQFF
NA | 15 | NA | TRBJ2-2 | TRBV7-6 | TGTGCCAGCAGCTTAGATTGGGGCGTAGCCGGGGAGCTGTTTTTT | CASSLDWGVAGELFF
NA | 19 | NA | TRBJ1-1 | TRBV21-1 | TGTGCCAGCAGCAAAGCGGATAGAGACAGGGAAAGGAAGAACACTGAAGCTTTCTTT | CASSKADRDRERKNTEAFF
NA | 13 | NA | TRBJ2-1 | TRBV19 | TGTGCCAGTAGTACCACTTCCTACAATGAGCAGTTCTTC | CASSTTSYNEQFF
NA | 15 | TRBD1 | TRBJ2-7 | TRBV10-2 | TGCGCCAGCAGTGGGCCCGACAGGGGTGACGACGAGCAGTACTTC | CASSGPDRGDDEQYF
many | 13 | NA | TRBJ1-2 | TRBV6-5 | TGTCTCACGGGGCGGGGCGGGGACTATGGCTACACCTTC | CLTGRGGDYGYTF
NA | 14 | TRBD2 | TRBJ2-1 | TRBV6-5 | TGTGCCAGCAGGTCAGCGGGGGGGAATACTGAGCAGTTCTTC | CASRSAGGNTEQFF
NA | 17 | NA | TRBJ1-5 | TRBV10-3 | TGTGCCATCAGTGAGAATCGTACGGCGCATTCAGGGCAGCCCCAGCATTTT | CAISENRTAHSGQPQHF
NA | 14 | NA | TRBJ1-2 | TRBV30 | TGTGCCTGGAGTCGGTCGTGGCACAGCTATGGCTACACCTTC | CAWSRSWHSYGYTF
NA | 16 | TRBD1 | TRBJ1-2 | TRBV5-6 | TGTGCCAGCAGCTTGAGGGGGCCGGATACTAACTATGGCTACACCTTC | CASSLRGPDTNYGYTF
few | 12 | NA | TRBJ1-2 | TRBV12-3/TRBV12-4 | TGTGCCAGCAGTTTTGAGGACTATGGCTACACCTTC | CASSFEDYGYTF
once | 13 | NA | TRBJ1-1 | TRBV12-3/TRBV12-4 | TGTGCCAGCAGTTTTCAGGGAGGCACTGAAGCTTTCTTT | CASSFQGGTEAFF
NA | 18 | TRBD1 | TRBJ1-2 | TRBV19 | TGTGCCAGTAGGCCACAGGGGGCCCCGAGTACTCACATCTATGGCTACACCTTC | CASRPQGAPSTHIYGYTF
NA | 15 | TRBD2 | TRBJ2-1 | TRBV6-6 | TGTGCCAGCGTCCGGACTAGCGGGATCCCCCCTGAGCAGTTCTTC | CASVRTSGIPPEQFF
NA | 11 | TRBD1 | TRBJ1-1 | TRBV19 | TGTGCCAGTATACAGGGGTTTGAAGCTTTCTTT | CASIQGFEAFF
NA | 14 | TRBD2 | TRBJ2-5 | TRBV3-1/TRBV3-2 | TGTGCCAGCAGCCAACTAGCGGAACAAGAGACCCAGTACTTC | CASSQLAEQETQYF
NA | 15 | TRBD1 | TRBJ2-7 | TRBV13 | TGTGCCAGCAGGTCCAAAGGGACAGCCTCCTACGAGCAGTACTTC | CASRSKGTASYEQYF
NA | 14 | TRBD1 | TRBJ2-2 | TRBV19 | TGTGCCACCGTCAGGACAGGGGGGACCGGGGAGCTGTTTTTT | CATVRTGGTGELFF
NA | 14 | NA | TRBJ2-7 | TRBV5-1 | TGCGCCACACGTCTACAGGCGAGCTCCTACGAGCAGTACTTC | CATRLQASSYEQYF
few | 13 | NA | TRBJ2-7 | TRBV5-4 | TGTGCCAGCGCCTCGCCCCCAGGGATCGAGCAGTACTTC | CASASPPGIEQYF
NA | 15 | NA | TRBJ1-5 | TRBV28 | TGTGCCAGCAGTCCTATCCTGGCGGGGGGGCAGCCCCAGCATTTT | CASSPILAGGQPQHF
NA | 14 | NA | TRBJ2-7 | TRBV19 | TGTGCCAGTAGTATGACTGGCATGACCTACGAGCAGTACTTC | CASSMTGMTYEQYF
NA | 13 | TRBD1 | TRBJ2-7 | TRBV27 | TGTGCCAGCGCAGGACAGGGAAACTACGAGCAGTACTTC | CASAGQGNYEQYF
NA | 15 | TRBD2 | TRBJ2-3 | TRBV15 | TGTGCCACCAGCAGGACTAGCGGGGGGGCAGATACGCAGTATTTT | CATSRTSGGADTQYF
few | 13 | NA | TRBJ1-2 | TRBV3-1/TRBV3-2 | TGTGCCAGCAGCCCCGGACTATACGAAGGCTACACCTTC | CASSPGLYEGYTF
NA | 15 | TRBD1 | TRBJ1-2 | TRBV27 | TGTGCCAGCAGTTTCGTTACAGGGGCGGCCTATGGCTACACCTTC | CASSFVTGAAYGYTF
NA | 15 | TRBD1 | TRBJ2-1 | TRBV5-1 | TGCGCCAGCAGCTTGAGAGGACAGGGTTTAATTGAGCAGTTCTTC | CASSLRGQGLIEQFF
NA | 13 | TRBD1 | TRBJ1-2 | TRBV5-1 | TGCGCCAGCAGCTCTAGACAGGGTTATGGCTACACCTTC | CASSSRQGYGYTF
NA | 15 | NA | TRBJ2-7 | TRBV27 | TGTGCCAGCAGTTCCCAGCCGACTACTACCTACGAGCAGTACTTC | CASSSQPTTTYEQYF